Listed here is a single T cell receptor (beta chain). Its specificity is unknown. Individual cDNA molecules carried attached unique molecular identifiers. MiXCR, run by TCRdb on the 5' RACE reads, gives a single entry per CDR3 protein. This table holds about 39,000 distinct CDR3 sequences, 5.5% found once. The sample originates from a study of early T cells in non-severe SARS-CoV-2 infection. Study at large: Chains were not paired, and sequencing was done on bulk RNA from unsorted whole blood.

The V and J ends lost 6 bases and 3 bases respectively, with 16 bases between them. Germline assignment: CDR1 MDHEN and CDR2 SYDVKM. The CDR3 sequence is 15 residues long. General study results and limits: Private and CD4 specificities were missed by VDJdb matching, which favored anti-spike CD8 responses.

The sequence came from an adult who was a healthcare worker with PCR-confirmed SARS-CoV-2 infection or an uninfected control (not recorded which). The rearrangement joins TRBV28 to TRBJ2-3; tentatively, D is TRBD2 (6 bases). The sequencing used whole blood, collected at baseline. CDR3 amino acids: CASSTRDLSTDTQYF. The DNA of the CDR3 is TGTGCCAGCAGCACCCGGGACTTGAGTACAGATACGCAGTATTTT.